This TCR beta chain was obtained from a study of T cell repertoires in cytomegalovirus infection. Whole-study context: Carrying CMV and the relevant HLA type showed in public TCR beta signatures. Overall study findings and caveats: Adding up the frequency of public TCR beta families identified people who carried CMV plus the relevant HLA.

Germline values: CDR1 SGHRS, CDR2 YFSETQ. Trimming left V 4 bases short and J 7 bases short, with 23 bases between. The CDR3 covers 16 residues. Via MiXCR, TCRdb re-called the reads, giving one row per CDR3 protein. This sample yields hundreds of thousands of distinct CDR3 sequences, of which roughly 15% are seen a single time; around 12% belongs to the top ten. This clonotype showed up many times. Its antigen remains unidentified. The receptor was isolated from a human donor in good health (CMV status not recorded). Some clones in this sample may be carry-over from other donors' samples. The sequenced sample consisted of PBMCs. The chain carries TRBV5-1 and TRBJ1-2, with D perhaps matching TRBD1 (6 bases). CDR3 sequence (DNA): TGCGCCAGCAGCCTCGGGGACACAGGAAGAAGTTCTGGCTACACCTTC. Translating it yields CASSLGDTGRSSGYTF.